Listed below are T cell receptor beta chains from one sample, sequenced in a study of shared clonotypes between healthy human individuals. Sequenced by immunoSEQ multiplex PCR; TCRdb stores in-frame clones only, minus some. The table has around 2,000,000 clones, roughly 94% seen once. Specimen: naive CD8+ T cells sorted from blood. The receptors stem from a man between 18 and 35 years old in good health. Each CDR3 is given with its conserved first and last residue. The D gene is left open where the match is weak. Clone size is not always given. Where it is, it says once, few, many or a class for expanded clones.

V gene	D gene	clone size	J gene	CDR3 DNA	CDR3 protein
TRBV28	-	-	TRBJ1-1	TGTGCCAGCAGTCTGCTCGAGGACACTGAAGCTTTCTTT	CASSLLEDTEAFF
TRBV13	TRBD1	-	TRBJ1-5	TGTGCCAGCAGCGAACAGGGGCGCAATCAGCCCCAGCATTTT	CASSEQGRNQPQHF
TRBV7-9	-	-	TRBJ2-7	TGTGCCAGCAGCTTAGATGCAAACTCCTACGAGCAGTACTTC	CASSLDANSYEQYF
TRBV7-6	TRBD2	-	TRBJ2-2	TGTGCCAGCAGCCACGGACTAGCGGGAGCCCCCGGCGGGGAGCTGTTTTTT	CASSHGLAGAPGGELFF
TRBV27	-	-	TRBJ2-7	TGTGCCAGCAGTTTTGTCGGGGGGCGCACCGTCTACGAGCAGTACTTC	CASSFVGGRTVYEQYF
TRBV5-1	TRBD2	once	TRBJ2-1	TGCGCCAGCAGCTTACTAGCGGGAGGCCCAAGCTCCTACAATGAGCAGTTCTTC	CASSLLAGGPSSYNEQFF
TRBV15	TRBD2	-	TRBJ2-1	TGTGCCACCAGCATCCCTACCGGGACTAGCGGGAGGGCCTATGGAAATGAGCAGTTCTTC	CATSIPTGTSGRAYGNEQFF
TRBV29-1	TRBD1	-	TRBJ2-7	TGCAGCGGGATTGGGACAGGTCCCTACGAGCAGTACTTC	CSGIGTGPYEQYF
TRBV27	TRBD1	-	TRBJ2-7	TGTGCCAGCAGTTTATATGGGACAGGGTCCTACGAGCAGTACTTC	CASSLYGTGSYEQYF
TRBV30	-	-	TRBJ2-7	TGTGCCGGTCCGGGACTTTTGAACTTC	CAGPGLLNF
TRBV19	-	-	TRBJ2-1	TGTGCCAGTAGTATAATTTTGGCAAACAATGAGCAGTTCTTC	CASSIILANNEQFF
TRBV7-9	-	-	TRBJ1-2	TGTGCCAGCAGCTACGGGACGGCGGAAGGCTACACCTTC	CASSYGTAEGYTF
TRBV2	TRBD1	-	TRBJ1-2	TGTGCCAGCAGTTCTACCGGGACAGGGGGCCGAGACTATGGCTACACCTTC	CASSSTGTGGRDYGYTF
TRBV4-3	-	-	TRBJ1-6	TGCGCCAGCAGCCAGGACACGTATAATTCACCCCTCCACTTT	CASSQDTYNSPLHF
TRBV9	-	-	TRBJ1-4	TGTGCCAGCAGCGTAGCGACAGCAGGGGAAAAACTGTTTTTT	CASSVATAGEKLFF
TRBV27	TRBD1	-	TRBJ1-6	TGTGCCAGCAGTCATCCACAGGGGAATAATTCACCCCTCCACTTT	CASSHPQGNNSPLHF
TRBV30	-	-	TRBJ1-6	TGTGCCTGGAGTGGGGGGGGGCTTTCACCCCTCCACTTT	CAWSGGGLSPLHF
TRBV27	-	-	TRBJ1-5	TGTGCCAGCAGTTGGGCAGGGAACAATCAGCCCCAGCATTTT	CASSWAGNNQPQHF
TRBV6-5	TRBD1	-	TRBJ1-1	TGTGCCAGCAGTTACCGGGACAGCTCCACTGAAGCTTTCTTT	CASSYRDSSTEAFF
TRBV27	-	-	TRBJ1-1	TGTGCCAGCAGTTTAATTGGGCCTGTGAACACTGAAGCTTTCTTT	CASSLIGPVNTEAFF
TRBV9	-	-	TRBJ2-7	TGTGCCAGCAGCTCACGTTTTTCGGACGAGCAGTACTTC	CASSSRFSDEQYF
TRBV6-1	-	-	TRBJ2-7	TGTGCCAGCAGTGAACAGGATGGGTCCTACGAGCAGTACTTC	CASSEQDGSYEQYF
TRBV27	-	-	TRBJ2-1	TGTGCCAGCAGTTTATCGCCCGGGGCTTATAACAATGAGCAGTTCTTC	CASSLSPGAYNNEQFF
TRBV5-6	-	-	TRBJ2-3	TGTGCCAGCAGCTCGGGACTGCAGCCTAGGACAGATACGCAGTATTTT	CASSSGLQPRTDTQYF
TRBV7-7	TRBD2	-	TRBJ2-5	TGTGCTAGCAGCTTGTTTAGCGGGAGTGAGACCCAGTACTTC	CASSLFSGSETQYF
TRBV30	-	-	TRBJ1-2	TGTGCCTCAAACTCATATTCGATACACAGAACAGACTATGGCTACACCTTC	CASNSYSIHRTDYGYTF
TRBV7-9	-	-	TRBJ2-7	TGTGCCAGCAGCTACGACATGACCTACGAGCAGTACTTC	CASSYDMTYEQYF
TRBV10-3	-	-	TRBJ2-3	TGTGCCATCAGTGATGCCGGTAGGTGGTCAGGACTGGAGGACACAGATACGCAGTATTTT	CAISDAGRWSGLEDTDTQYF
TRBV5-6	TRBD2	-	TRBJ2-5	TGTGCCAGCAGCTTTGCTAGCGGGGGGCCCCAAGAGACCCAGTACTTC	CASSFASGGPQETQYF
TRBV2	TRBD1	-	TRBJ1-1	TGTGCCAGTTCACCGGGACAGGGGGCATCTGAAGCTTTCTTT	CASSPGQGASEAFF
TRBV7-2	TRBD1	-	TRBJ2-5	TGTGCCAGCAGCTCGGGACAGATGCAAGAGACCCAGTACTTC	CASSSGQMQETQYF
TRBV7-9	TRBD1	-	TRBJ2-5	TGTGCCAGCAGCTTACGGACAGGCCAAGAGACCCAGTACTTC	CASSLRTGQETQYF
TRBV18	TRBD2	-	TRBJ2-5	TGTGCCAGCTCTCCCCTGGGACTAGCGGGAGAGGGAGAGACCCAGTACTTC	CASSPLGLAGEGETQYF
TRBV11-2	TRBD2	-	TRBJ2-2	TGTGCCAGCAGCTTAGAAGCGGGAGGCATGAAGGGGGAGCTGTTTTTT	CASSLEAGGMKGELFF
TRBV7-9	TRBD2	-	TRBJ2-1	TGTGCCAGCAGCTTAGGGAGAGCGGGAGGGTACAATGAGCAGTTCTTC	CASSLGRAGGYNEQFF
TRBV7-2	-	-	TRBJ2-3	TGTGCCAGCAGCTTACCAGTCCTGAGCACAGATACGCAGTATTTT	CASSLPVLSTDTQYF
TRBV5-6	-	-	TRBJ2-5	TGTGCCAGCAGTTCGGGCCTTACGGAGACCCAGTACTTC	CASSSGLTETQYF
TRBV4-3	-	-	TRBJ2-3	TGCGCCAGCAGCCCAACGCCGGGACCCGACACAGATACGCAGTATTTT	CASSPTPGPDTDTQYF
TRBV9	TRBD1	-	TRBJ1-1	TGTGCCAGCAGCCCTCAGGGGGCGACTGAAGCTTTCTTT	CASSPQGATEAFF
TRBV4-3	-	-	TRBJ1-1	TGCGCCAGCAACGTTATTGGGGGCCTGAACACTGAAGCTTTCTTT	CASNVIGGLNTEAFF
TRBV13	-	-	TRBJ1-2	TGTGCCAGCAGCTCCCCGAGTGAGGAGAACTATGGCTACACCTTC	CASSSPSEENYGYTF
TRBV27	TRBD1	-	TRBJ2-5	TGTGCCAGCAGTTATTTGGGACAGGAATTGGAGACCCAGTACTTC	CASSYLGQELETQYF
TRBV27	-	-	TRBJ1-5	TGTGCCAGCAGCCCTTTATTTACAGGGTTCCAGCCCCAGCATTTT	CASSPLFTGFQPQHF
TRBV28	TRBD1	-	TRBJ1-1	TGTGCCAGCAGTTGGCAGGGGGTTACTGAAGCTTTCTTT	CASSWQGVTEAFF
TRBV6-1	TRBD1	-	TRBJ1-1	TGTGCCAGTGAAGACAGGGCGAACACTGAAGCTTTCTTT	CASEDRANTEAFF
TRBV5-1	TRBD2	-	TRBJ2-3	TGCGCCAGCACCCCCTGGATTAGCGGGGGATTAGATACGCAGTATTTT	CASTPWISGGLDTQYF
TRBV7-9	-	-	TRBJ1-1	TGTGCCAGCAGCCTACCATGGGTAAGGGGCCAGGAAGAAGCTTTCTTT	CASSLPWVRGQEEAFF
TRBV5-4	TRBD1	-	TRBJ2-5	TGTGCCAGCAGCTTGGTTGGGACAGGCAATCAAGAGACCCAGTACTTC	CASSLVGTGNQETQYF
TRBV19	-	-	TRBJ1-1	TGTGCCAGTAGTATTGGTTTCGACAGCGGCACTGAAGCTTTCTTT	CASSIGFDSGTEAFF
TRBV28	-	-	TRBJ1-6	TGTGCCAGCAGTCTCCGACACGACTGGACCCCTTCACCCCTCCACTTT	CASSLRHDWTPSPLHF
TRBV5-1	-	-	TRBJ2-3	TGCGCCAGCAGCTTGGCCTATGGACAGCCAGATACGCAGTATTTT	CASSLAYGQPDTQYF
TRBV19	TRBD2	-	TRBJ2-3	TGTGCCAGTAGTATAGTACTAGCGGGAGAAGATACGCAGTATTTT	CASSIVLAGEDTQYF
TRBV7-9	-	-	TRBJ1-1	TGTGCCAGCAGCTTACCGGCAGGCCCCTTCACTGAAGCTTTCTTT	CASSLPAGPFTEAFF
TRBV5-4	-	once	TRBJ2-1	TGTGCCAGCAGCTTGGGGGACGCCCCTTACAATGAGCAGTTCTTC	CASSLGDAPYNEQFF
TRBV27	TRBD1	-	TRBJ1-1	TGTGCCAGCAGTTTATCTAGGGACAGTACTGAAGCTTTCTTT	CASSLSRDSTEAFF
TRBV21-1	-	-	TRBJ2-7	TGTGCCAGCAGCAATTTTAGGGACAGGGTCCACGAGCAGTACTTC	CASSNFRDRVHEQYF
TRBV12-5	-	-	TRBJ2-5	TGTGCTAGTGGTTTGGTAAACGGTGGGGAGACCCAGTACTTC	CASGLVNGGETQYF
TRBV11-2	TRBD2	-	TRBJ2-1	TGTGCCAGCAGCTTCCGACTAGCCCCCTACAATGAGCAGTTCTTC	CASSFRLAPYNEQFF
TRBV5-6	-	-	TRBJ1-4	TGTGCCAGCACTATTCTGGGGGCGGTAAATGAAAAACTGTTTTTT	CASTILGAVNEKLFF
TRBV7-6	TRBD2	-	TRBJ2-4	TGTGCCAGCAGCCTAAACACGGGGGGGCCGGACCCGATAGCCAAAAACATTCAGTACTTC	CASSLNTGGPDPIAKNIQYF